The TCR beta chain described here comes from a study of blood T cells in healthy people across ages (dated by TCRdb to the mid-2010s). Looking at the study overall: In model experiments, template switching captured about one uniquely barcoded TCR beta cDNA molecule for every two T cells. Using deep sequencing normalized with unique cDNA molecular identifiers, the study measured how TCR beta repertoire diversity changes with age. The donors were divided into four age groups: young (average about 16 years), middle-aged (approximately 39), aged (about 60) and long-lived (approximately 74). Donors of different ages were randomly distributed across sequencing lanes to avoid experimental bias. The study analyzed two additional independent replicas of 1 million unique cDNA reads from the same blood draw for two donors, one aged 18 to 29 and one aged 80 or older. The investigation overall reported the following: Compared with the aged group, more naive CD4+ T cells, fewer expanded clones and increased TCR diversity were shown by the long-lived group, suggesting age selection. A strong correlation was found between observed TCR beta diversity and the percentage of naive T cells measured by flow cytometry. The CMV infection status of donors was not known, potentially confounding age-related changes in expanded clonotypes. As age increased, observed TCR beta diversity per million T cells dropped in a roughly linear way, and a significant reduction was already evident by age 40. Conclusive comparison of naive and antigen-experienced compartments was prevented by the profiling of bulk unsorted PBMCs. Estimates of total diversity based on one million sequenced T cells were considered lower bounds and underestimates.

This clonotype was detected ten times or more. Its antigen specificity is not known. No qualities accompany the bases; no much larger clone lies one base away. The library was made by 5' RACE. Data came from an Illumina HiSeq 2500. A second PCR of roughly 7 to 11 cycles was performed with a sample-barcoded 5' primer and a J-beta primer mix. A template-switch 5' adaptor carrying 12 random nucleotides introduced a unique molecular identifier onto each TCR beta cDNA molecule. At least 2.5 million CDR3-containing paired-end reads were obtained from each sample. First-strand cDNA synthesis was performed from all RNA using the Mint cDNA synthesis kit, with priming by a TRBC-specific oligonucleotide. Following uracil-DNA glycosylase treatment, all cDNA underwent a first 18-cycle PCR with the universal primers M1SS and BC2_uni_R. The authors processed their data as follows. For normalization, 1 million high-quality reads were randomly selected from each sample, with every read carrying a distinct molecular identifier. Reads sharing molecular identifiers were discarded rather than binned into consensus sequences. MiTCR, run with a Q25 quality threshold and the strictest error-elimination algorithm, handled CDR3 identification, clonotype clustering and error correction. A nonparametric unseen species model using Euler transformation provided a lower-bound estimate of total TCR beta diversity. TCRdb itself trimmed the public reads at Q25 with fastp, ran MiXCR and retained productive beta chains. Under each unique CDR3 protein, matching rows form one entry showing the most common genes and DNA. TCRdb's processing, not the study's, gives the V and J calls here. The sample includes around 870,000 distinct CDR3 sequences, with around 28% observed a single time. Approximately 15% of the sample rests with the top ten.

Donors were 40 or so systemically healthy Caucasian individuals from Russia aged roughly 6 to 90 years. Each donor gave ten milliliters of peripheral blood, drawn into EDTA-treated Vacutainer tubes. Ficoll-Paque density-gradient centrifugation was used to isolate PBMCs, with at least 7 million per sample. Trizol reagent was used to extract total RNA from PBMCs, with at least 6 micrograms per sample. For every donor, flow cytometry on a PBMC aliquot measured the percentage of naive CD45RAhigh/CD27high T cells. This TCR came from a woman aged 80 or older in good health. Material for sequencing was blood.

The nucleotide sequence reads as follows: TGTGCCAGCAGCTTGCCGGGACAGGGCGGCTATGGCTACACCTTC. The resulting protein is CASSLPGQGGYGYTF. Here the chain combines TRBV5-6 and TRBJ1-2; 9 middle bases align to TRBD1. For CDR1 and CDR2, the germline V gene lists SGHDT and YYEEEE. From cysteine to phenylalanine, the CDR3 is 15 amino acids long. Just the 45-base CDR3 DNA is kept, in frame starting at base 1. Compared with germline, V lacks 1 base and J lacks 4 bases; bases without a gene match: 5.